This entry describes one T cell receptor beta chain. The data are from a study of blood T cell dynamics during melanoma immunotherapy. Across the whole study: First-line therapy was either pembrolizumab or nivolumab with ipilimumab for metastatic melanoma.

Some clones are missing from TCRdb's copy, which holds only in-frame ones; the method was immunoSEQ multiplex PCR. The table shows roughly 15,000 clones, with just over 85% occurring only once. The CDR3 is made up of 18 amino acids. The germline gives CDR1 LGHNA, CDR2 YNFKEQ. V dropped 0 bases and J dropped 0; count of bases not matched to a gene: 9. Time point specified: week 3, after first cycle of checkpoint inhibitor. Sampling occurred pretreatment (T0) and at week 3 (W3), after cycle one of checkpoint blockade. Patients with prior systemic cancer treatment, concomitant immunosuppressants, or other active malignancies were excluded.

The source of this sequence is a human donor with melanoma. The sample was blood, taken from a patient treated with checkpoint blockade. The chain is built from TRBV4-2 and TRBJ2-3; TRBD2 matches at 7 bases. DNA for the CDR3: TGTGCCAGCAGCCAAGAGAGGAGCGGGGCCTCTAGCACAGATACGCAGTATTTT. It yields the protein CASSQERSGASSTDTQYF.